Reported below is one T cell receptor beta chain. Its target is not known. The data derive from a study of cytomegalovirus exposure and HLA in healthy donors. Notes on the study in general: An Asian-associated ancestry cluster reportedly showed fewer N-insertions than the roughly 670-donor mean in a later analysis. It was confirmed in vitro that a few of the CMV-associated chains were specific for CMV antigens.

Germline lookup yields CDR1 SGHRS and CDR2 YFSETQ. After removal of 5 bases from V and 1 base from J, the junction contained 2 bases not matched to a gene. CDR3 length: 13 amino acids. The primer mix had 60 Vbeta and 13 Jbeta primers. Only in-frame clones appear in the TCRdb table, and some are missing; sequencing was by immunoSEQ multiplex PCR. The sample carries approximately 120,000 clones, roughly 79% recorded once. This TCR came from a woman in her 50s in good health and CMV-seropositive. The chain uses TRBV5-1 and TRBJ2-7, with 8 bases fitting TRBD1. Material: PBMCs. The CDR3: CASSRDRSYEQYF. Here the CDR3 DNA reads TGCGCCAGCAGTCGGGACAGGTCCTACGAGCAGTACTTC.